This is a list of T cell receptor beta chains from one sample in a study of cytomegalovirus exposure and HLA in healthy donors. Assay used: immunoSEQ multiplex PCR; TCRdb lists only in-frame clones, some missing. The repertoire holds some 96,000 clones, 60% to 75% seen once, with approximately 3% in the top ten. Sequencing was performed on PBMCs. The receptors stem from a man aged 55 to 70 in good health and CMV-seronegative. Both conserved end residues are part of each CDR3. The D gene is left open where the match is weak. Rows give clone size only sometimes, using once, few, many, or a class for an expanded clone.

TRBJ2-6	-	TRBV6-5	-	TGTGCCAGCAGTTCCTCTCGCTCTGGGGCCAACGTCCTGACTTTC	CASSSSRSGANVLTF
TRBJ2-7	-	TRBV4-1	-	TGCGCCAGCAGCCAAGAACCGGGGATCTACGAGCAGTACTTC	CASSQEPGIYEQYF
TRBJ1-1	TRBD1	TRBV10-2	-	TGCGCCAGCAGTGAAAGAATAACAGGGGGCGAAGCTTTCTTT	CASSERITGGEAFF
TRBJ1-6	TRBD1	TRBV7-8	once	TGTGCCAGCAGCCCCCGGTTCCGGGACAGGGCCTCACCCCTCCACTTT	CASSPRFRDRASPLHF
TRBJ2-1	-	TRBV16	-	TGTGCCAGCAGCCAAATTCCTATTGCCCGGGGGGAGCAGTTCTTC	CASSQIPIARGEQFF
TRBJ2-2	-	TRBV5-4	few	TGTGCCAGCAGCTTGTTATATAACACCGGGGAGCTGTTTTTT	CASSLLYNTGELFF
TRBJ2-2	TRBD1	TRBV9	-	TGTGCCAGCAGCGTGACAGGGGTCGCCGGGGAGCTGTTTTTT	CASSVTGVAGELFF
TRBJ2-3	TRBD2	TRBV28	few	TGTGCCAGCAAGAGGGGAGGGACCCGAAGGGGAGATACGCAGTATTTT	CASKRGGTRRGDTQYF
TRBJ1-2	TRBD1	TRBV2	once	TGTGCCAGCAGTGTGTCACAGGGGGATGGCTACACCTTC	CASSVSQGDGYTF
TRBJ2-1	TRBD2	TRBV5-4	few	TGTGCCAGCAGCTCTAGCGGGGCGGTCAACAATGAGCAGTTCTTC	CASSSSGAVNNEQFF
TRBJ2-1	TRBD1	TRBV2	-	TGTGCCAGCCAGGACAGGGGAGGGGTTGGTGAGCAGTTCTTC	CASQDRGGVGEQFF
TRBJ1-4	-	TRBV7-3	-	TGTGCCAGCAGCAGTCCGGGACACAAAAACTCTGAAAAACTGTTTTTT	CASSSPGHKNSEKLFF
TRBJ2-7	TRBD2	TRBV6-1	few	TGTGCCAGCAGCGACACTAGCGGGACACCCTACGAGCAGTACTTC	CASSDTSGTPYEQYF
TRBJ2-2	TRBD1	TRBV9	-	TGTGCCAGCGCGGGGCAGGGGGCGTGGACCGGGGAGCTGTTTTTT	CASAGQGAWTGELFF
TRBJ2-7	-	TRBV6-6	-	TGTGCCAGCAGTTACGGACAGAAAAAGGTCTACGAGCAGTACTTC	CASSYGQKKVYEQYF
TRBJ2-7	-	TRBV2	few	TGTGCCAGACAACGAGCCAGCGGCACCTACGAGCAGTACTTC	CARQRASGTYEQYF
TRBJ1-1	-	TRBV29-1	-	TGCAGCGTTTCACAGGGCCTCATCAACACTGAAGCTTTCTTT	CSVSQGLINTEAFF
TRBJ1-1	-	TRBV6-5	few	TGTGCCAGCAGTTATCTGGGAGCTGAAGCTTTCTTT	CASSYLGAEAFF
TRBJ2-7	TRBD2	TRBV12-5	-	TGTGCTAGTGGTCAAGGGACTAGCGGGGGCTACGAGCAGTACTTC	CASGQGTSGGYEQYF
TRBJ1-5	TRBD1	TRBV5-1	-	TGCGCCAGCAGCTTGGAGGCAGGGGGCAGTCAGCCCCAGCATTTT	CASSLEAGGSQPQHF
TRBJ2-7	TRBD2	TRBV5-4	few	TGTGCCAGCAGCTCGGGACTAGCGGCCACCTACGAGCAGTACTTC	CASSSGLAATYEQYF
TRBJ2-3	-	TRBV7-9	-	TGTGCCAGCAGGCCCACTAGCTTGAGCACAGATACGCAGTATTTT	CASRPTSLSTDTQYF
TRBJ1-5	TRBD1	TRBV7-2	many	TGTGCCAGCAGCTCACCGGGACAGGATAATCAGCCCCAGCATTTT	CASSSPGQDNQPQHF
TRBJ2-3	TRBD2	TRBV10-3	-	TGTGCCATCAGTGGGGACTTACTAGCGGGAGGAGATACGCAGTATTTT	CAISGDLLAGGDTQYF
TRBJ1-1	-	TRBV7-3	-	TGTGCCAGCAGCTTAGGCAGATCAGTTACTGAAGCTTTCTTT	CASSLGRSVTEAFF
TRBJ1-1	-	TRBV10-1	once	TGCGCCAGCAGTGTGAGCCAGGACATGACTGAAGCTTTCTTT	CASSVSQDMTEAFF
TRBJ2-2	TRBD2	TRBV5-4	-	TGTGCCAGCAGCCCCGCGGGAGCGAACACCGGGGAGCTGTTTTTT	CASSPAGANTGELFF
TRBJ2-5	-	TRBV10-3	-	TGTGCCATCAGTGACCGGGAGACCCAGTACTTC	CAISDRETQYF
TRBJ2-3	TRBD2	TRBV4-1	few	TGCGCCAGCAGCCAAGGCCGGGGGGGAGGCCCCGAAACACATACGCAGTATTTT	CASSQGRGGGPETHTQYF
TRBJ1-1	-	TRBV5-6	-	TGTGCCAGCAGCTGGGGGCGCACTGAAGCTTTCTTT	CASSWGRTEAFF
TRBJ1-1	-	TRBV25-1	-	TGTGCCAGCAGTAGGGGTTCCAAGAACACTGAAGCTTTCTTT	CASSRGSKNTEAFF
TRBJ2-2	TRBD2	TRBV5-4	-	TGTGCCAGCAGTTCCCCCGGACTAGCGGGAGACGCCGGGGAGCTGTTTTTT	CASSSPGLAGDAGELFF
TRBJ1-2	-	TRBV6-1	few	TGTGCCAGCAGCCCTCAGGGGAGCAGTAACTATGGCTACACCTTC	CASSPQGSSNYGYTF
TRBJ1-3	TRBD1	TRBV9	-	TGTGCCAGCAGCGCAACAGGGGTCTCTGGAAACACCATATATTTT	CASSATGVSGNTIYF
TRBJ1-2	-	TRBV6-1	-	TGTGCCAGCAGGCGGGGAAACTATGGCTACACCTTC	CASRRGNYGYTF
TRBJ1-2	-	TRBV7-3	-	TGTGCCAGCAGCTTAAGTGCAGGGGAAGTCTTTGGCTACACCTTC	CASSLSAGEVFGYTF
TRBJ1-5	TRBD1	TRBV19	-	TGTGCCAGTAGGCTACAGGGGGCTGGGCAGCCCCAGCATTTT	CASRLQGAGQPQHF
TRBJ2-3	TRBD2	TRBV5-5	-	TGTGCCAGCAGCTTAAAAGGACTAGCGGGGGACTTTAGCACAGATACGCAGTATTTT	CASSLKGLAGDFSTDTQYF
TRBJ2-5	TRBD1	TRBV7-2	-	TGTGCCAGCAGCTTGGGGGACAGGGGGCTCAAGACCCAGTACTTC	CASSLGDRGLKTQYF
TRBJ2-7	TRBD1	TRBV27	-	TGTGCCAGCAGCCCCTTGGGGACAGCTCCCTACGAGCAGTACTTC	CASSPLGTAPYEQYF
TRBJ1-4	TRBD1	TRBV7-2	-	TGTGCCAGCAGCCTTTACAGGGGGCGCCGGGGAGAAAAACTGTTTTTT	CASSLYRGRRGEKLFF
TRBJ2-7	TRBD2	TRBV7-9	-	TGTGCCAGCAGCCCGCTCAGGACTAGCGCTTACGAGCAGTACTTC	CASSPLRTSAYEQYF
TRBJ2-1	-	TRBV20-1	few	TGCAGTGCTAATACAAATGAGCAGTTCTTC	CSANTNEQFF
TRBJ2-7	-	TRBV4-1	few	TGCGCCAGCAGCCAAGAATGGACACAAATCTACGAGCAGTACTTC	CASSQEWTQIYEQYF
TRBJ1-5	-	TRBV7-9	-	TGTGCCAGCAGCTTATCCGACAGCCACAATCAGCCCCAGCATTTT	CASSLSDSHNQPQHF